The next 8 T cell receptor beta chains were all read from a single sample in a study of blood T cells in healthy people across ages. For the second PCR, which ran for about 7 to 11 cycles, a sample-barcoded 5' primer and a J-beta primer mix were used. TCRdb re-analysed the 5' RACE reads in MiXCR, keeping a single row per CDR3 protein. The table lists over 950,000 distinct CDR3 sequences, roughly 50% of them singletons, with about a fifth in the top ten. Sequenced: blood. Receptors were obtained from a woman aged 55-70 years in good health.

This clonotype was seen more than once but under ten times. The V gene is TRBV7-2, the J gene TRBJ1-1, with D hard to call. The CDR3 extends over 14 amino acids. V was shortened by 1 base and J by 0 bases, with 6 bases between the two germline ends. Germline CDR1 SGHTA, CDR2 FQGNSA. This CDR3 reads CASSLEVVNTEAFF. The CDR3, as DNA: TGTGCCAGCAGCTTAGAAGTGGTGAACACTGAAGCTTTCTTT.

This clonotype was found a few times. The rearrangement links TRBV5-1 to TRBJ2-1; TRBD2 agrees at 9 bases. V gave up 0 bases and J gave up 10 bases; unmatched junction bases: 8. Germline V CDR1 and CDR2: SGHRS, YFSETQ. CDR3 length: 15 residues. CDR3 DNA: TGCGCCAGCAGCTTGGGCGCGGGAGGGCCGCAGGAGCAGTTCTTC. Translating gives CASSLGAGGPQEQFF.

This clonotype was picked up a small number of times. The V gene is TRBV7-9, the J gene TRBJ1-2; no clear D. V dropped 2 bases and J dropped 0 bases, with 10 bases sitting between them. The CDR3 sequence is 15 residues long. From germline, CDR1 is SEHNR and CDR2 FQNEAQ (reference sequence). CDR3 nucleotides: TGTGCCAGCAGCTTAAACTTCGGGACTAACTATGGCTACACCTTC. Translating it yields CASSLNFGTNYGYTF.

The V and J genes are TRBV28 and TRBJ2-7; D uncertain. The CDR3 loop spans 18 amino acids. Looked up from germline, CDR1 is MDHEN and CDR2 is SYDVKM. With 1 base removed from V and 1 base from J, the gap between germline ends came to 20 bases. The CDR3 reads CASSLYRARDAVSYEQYF. The CDR3 nucleotides are TGTGCCAGCAGTTTATATAGGGCTAGGGATGCAGTTTCCTACGAGCAGTACTTC.

This chain joins TRBV18 and TRBJ2-4, with TRBD1 matching over 7 bases. CDR3 size: 14 residues. The V segment lost 5 bases and the J segment 13 bases; nucleotides outside the gene matches: 14. Per the germline V gene, CDR1 is KGHSH and CDR2 is LQKENI. The CDR3 DNA reads TGTGCCAGCTCAACAGGGGCCGTCGGGTACGGGCAGTACTTC. It yields the protein CASSTGAVGYGQYF.

This rearrangement joins TRBV28 to TRBJ2-7; TRBD1 is a possible D gene (6 bases). This CDR3 is built from 16 residues. Germline V lookup: CDR1 MDHEN, CDR2 SYDVKM. Trimming pared 4 bases from V and 0 bases from J, leaving 16 bases between. In DNA, the CDR3 is TGTGCCAGCAGTTCACCGGGACACCACCCCTCCTACGAGCAGTACTTC. It specifies CASSSPGHHPSYEQYF.

There are many counts of this clonotype. The chain uses TRBV12-3 or TRBV12-4 and TRBJ1-1; TRBD1 matches 7 bases. The junction had 10 bases not matched to a gene; V was cut back by 7 bases and J by 5 bases. CDR3 length equals 14 residues. The chain's CDR3 is CASIPVGRGTEAFF. CDR3 bases: TGTGCCAGCATCCCTGTGGGCAGGGGGACTGAAGCTTTCTTT.

The V call is TRBV18, the J call TRBJ1-5; D is uncertain. With 2 bases removed from V and 5 bases from J, the gap between germline ends came to 7 bases. Germline V gives CDR1 KGHSH, CDR2 LQKENI. The CDR3 has 13 amino acids. CDR3 region: CASSPGEDQPQHF. The CDR3 DNA sequence: TGTGCCAGCTCACCAGGGGAGGATCAGCCCCAGCATTTT. The variable domain in full, completed from reference TRBV18 and TRBJ1-5, reads NAGVMQNPRHLVRRRGQEARLRCSPMKGHSHVYWYRQLPEEGLKFMVYLQKENIIDESGMPKERFSAEFPKEGPSILRIQQVVRGDSAAYFCASSPGEDQPQHFGDGTRLSIL.